This T cell receptor (beta chain) derives from a study of T cell repertoires and Cas9 in healthy adults (dated by TCRdb to 2016 to 2019). For the study in its entirety: Within the CD4 and CD8 compartments, the researchers characterized SpCas9-reactive T cells in terms of multi-effector potency, cytotoxicity and lineage determination. This study looked at whether people already carry T cell immunity to the Streptococcus pyogenes Cas9 nuclease (SpCas9), the enzyme used in CRISPR gene editing.

The CDR3 holds 15 amino acids from the cysteine to the phenylalanine. Only the CDR3 DNA is retained, 45 bases long and in frame from the first base. Relative to germline, V is 0 bases shorter and J is 5 bases shorter, with 10 bases between their ends. Based on the germline V gene, the CDR1 and CDR2 sequences are KGHSH and LQKENI. Regarding this clone: Its specific antigen is unknown. Within one base of it there is no much larger clone, and no base qualities were kept.

Library creation used the immunoSEQ multiplex PCR assay. Not all clones reach the TCRdb copy of this immuneACCESS table, which keeps in-frame sequences only. Checked studies attribute under half of the gap to unresolved V genes and leave the rest unexplained. Counted in this sample were fewer than 25,000 clones; roughly 89% of them appeared once. About 1.6% of the sample rests with the top ten. Donors were healthy humans. General conclusions and limits of the study: Proliferation and function of SpCas9-reactive effector T cells were reported to be mitigated in vitro by SpCas9-reactive regulatory T cells.

This receptor chain uses TRBV18 and TRBJ2-2, with the identity of the D gene unclear. Sequencing was done on a sample of CD4+ effector T cells (CD127+, CD25-, CD137-, CD154-) from PBMCs; culture status not recorded. The source of this sequence is a human donor in good health. The DNA sequence is as follows: TGTGCCAGCTCACCACCATCAACGAGGACCGGGGAGCTGTTTTTT. Its translation reads: CASSPPSTRTGELFF.